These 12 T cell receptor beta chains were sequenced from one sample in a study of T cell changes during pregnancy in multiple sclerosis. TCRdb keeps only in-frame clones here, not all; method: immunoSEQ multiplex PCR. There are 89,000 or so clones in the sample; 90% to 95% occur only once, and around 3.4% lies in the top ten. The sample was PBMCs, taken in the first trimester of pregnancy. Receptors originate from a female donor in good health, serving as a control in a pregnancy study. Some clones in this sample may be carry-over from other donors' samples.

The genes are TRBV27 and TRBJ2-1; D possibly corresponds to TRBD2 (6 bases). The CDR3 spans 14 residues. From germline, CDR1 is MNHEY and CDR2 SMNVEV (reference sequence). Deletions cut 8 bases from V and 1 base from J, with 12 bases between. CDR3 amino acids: CASGEGGSYNEQFF. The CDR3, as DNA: TGTGCCAGCGGTGAGGGAGGATCCTACAATGAGCAGTTCTTC.

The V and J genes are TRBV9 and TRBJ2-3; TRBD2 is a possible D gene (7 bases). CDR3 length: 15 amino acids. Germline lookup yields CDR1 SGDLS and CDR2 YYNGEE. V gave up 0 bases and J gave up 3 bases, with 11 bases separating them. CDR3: CASSVGGGRTDTQYF. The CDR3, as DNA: TGTGCCAGCAGCGTAGGGGGGGGCCGAACAGATACGCAGTATTTT.

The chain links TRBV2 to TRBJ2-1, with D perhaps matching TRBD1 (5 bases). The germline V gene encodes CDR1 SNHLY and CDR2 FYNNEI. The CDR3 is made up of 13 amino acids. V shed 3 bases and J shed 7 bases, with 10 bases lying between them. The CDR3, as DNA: TGTGCCAGCAGTGACCTGGGGCGGAATGAGCAGTTCTTC. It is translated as CASSDLGRNEQFF.

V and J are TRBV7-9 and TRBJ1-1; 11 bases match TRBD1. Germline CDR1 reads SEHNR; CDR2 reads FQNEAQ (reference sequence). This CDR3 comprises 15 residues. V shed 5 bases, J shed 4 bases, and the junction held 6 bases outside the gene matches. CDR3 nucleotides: TGTGCCAGCAGCGCCGGGACAGGGGGGACCACTGAAGCTTTCTTT. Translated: CASSAGTGGTTEAFF.

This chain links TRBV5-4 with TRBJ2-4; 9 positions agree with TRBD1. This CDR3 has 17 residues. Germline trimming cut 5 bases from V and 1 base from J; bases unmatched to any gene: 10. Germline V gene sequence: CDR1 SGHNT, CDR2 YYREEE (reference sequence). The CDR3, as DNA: TGTGCCAGCAGTCCCGGGACAGGGTCTGGGGCCAAAAACATTCAGTACTTC. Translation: CASSPGTGSGAKNIQYF. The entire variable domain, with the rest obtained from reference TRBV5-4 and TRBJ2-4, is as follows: ETGVTQSPTHLIKTRGQQVTLRCSSQSGHNTVSWYQQALGQGPQFIFQYYREEENGRGNFPPRFSGLQFPNYSSELNVNALELDDSALYLCASSPGTGSGAKNIQYFGAGTRLSVL.

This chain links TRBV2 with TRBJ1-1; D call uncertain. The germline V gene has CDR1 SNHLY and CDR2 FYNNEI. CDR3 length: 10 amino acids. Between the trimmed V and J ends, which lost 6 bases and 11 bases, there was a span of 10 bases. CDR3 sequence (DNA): TGTGCCAGCAGCCTGACTTGGGCTTTCTTT. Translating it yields CASSLTWAFF.

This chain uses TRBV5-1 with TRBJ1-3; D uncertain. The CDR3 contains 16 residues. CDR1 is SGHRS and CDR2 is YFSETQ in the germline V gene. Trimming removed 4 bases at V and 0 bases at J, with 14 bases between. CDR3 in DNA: TGCGCCAGCAGCAGCAGACAAGTTGGCTCTGGAAACACCATATATTTT. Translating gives CASSSRQVGSGNTIYF.

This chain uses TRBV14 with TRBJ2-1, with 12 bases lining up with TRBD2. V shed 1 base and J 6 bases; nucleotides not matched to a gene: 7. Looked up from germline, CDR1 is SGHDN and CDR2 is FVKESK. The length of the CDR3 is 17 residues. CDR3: CASSQAGLAGRINEQFF. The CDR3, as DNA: TGTGCCAGCAGCCAAGCTGGACTAGCGGGGAGGATCAATGAGCAGTTCTTC. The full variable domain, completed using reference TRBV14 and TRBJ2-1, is EAGVTQFPSHSVIEKGQTVTLRCDPISGHDNLYWYRRVMGKEIKFLLHFVKESKQDESGMPNNRFLAERTGGTYSTLKVQPAELEDSGVYFCASSQAGLAGRINEQFFGPGTRLTVL.

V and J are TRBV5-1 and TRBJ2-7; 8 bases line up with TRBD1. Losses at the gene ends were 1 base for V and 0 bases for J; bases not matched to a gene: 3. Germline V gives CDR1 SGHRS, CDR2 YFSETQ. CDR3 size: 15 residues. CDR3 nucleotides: TGCGCCAGCAGCTTGACCCAGGGGGCCTCCTACGAGCAGTACTTC. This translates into CASSLTQGASYEQYF.

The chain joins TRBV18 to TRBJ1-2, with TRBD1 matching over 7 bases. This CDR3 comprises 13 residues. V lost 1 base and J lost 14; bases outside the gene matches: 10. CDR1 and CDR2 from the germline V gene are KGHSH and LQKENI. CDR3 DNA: TGTGCCAGCTCACCACAAGTGGGGGACAGTGTAACCTTC. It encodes CASSPQVGDSVTF.

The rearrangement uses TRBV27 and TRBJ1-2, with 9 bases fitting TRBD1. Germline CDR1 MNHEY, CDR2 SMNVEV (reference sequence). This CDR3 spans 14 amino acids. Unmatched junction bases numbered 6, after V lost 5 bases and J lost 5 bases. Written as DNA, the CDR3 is TGTGCCAGCAGTCCGGACAGGGGCCTGTATGGCTACACCTTC. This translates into CASSPDRGLYGYTF.

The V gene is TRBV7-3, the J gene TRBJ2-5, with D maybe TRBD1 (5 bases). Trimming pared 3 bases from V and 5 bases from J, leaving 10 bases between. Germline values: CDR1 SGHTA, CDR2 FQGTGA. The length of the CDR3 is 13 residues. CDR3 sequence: CASSLGQAETQYF. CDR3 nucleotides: TGTGCCAGCAGCTTGGGGCAAGCGGAGACCCAGTACTTC.